The 17 T cell receptor beta chains given below trace back to one sample, sequenced in a study of neurological immune-mediated disorders. TCRdb processed the 5' RACE reads anew with MiXCR; each CDR3 protein has one entry. Of roughly 21,000 distinct CDR3 sequences listed, around 14% are singletons. The sample was PBMCs. The source is a female donor with HTLV-1-associated myelopathy (HAM/TSP).

This clonotype was seen ten or more times. J is TRBJ2-3 and V is TRBV20-1, with D perhaps given as TRBD1 or TRBD2 (6 bases each). The germline gives CDR1 DFQATT, CDR2 SNEGSKA (reference sequence). The V and J ends lost 0 bases and 3 bases respectively, with 13 bases between them. CDR3 size: 15 residues. CDR3 bases: TGCAGTGCTAGAGATCAGGGGCGGGGTACAGATACGCAGTATTTT. Protein: CSARDQGRGTDTQYF.

Ten or more counts support this clonotype. V is TRBV20-1 and J is TRBJ2-7, with D perhaps matching TRBD1 (5 bases). Germline V gene data show CDR1 as DFQATT and CDR2 as SNEGSKA (reference sequence). CDR3 size: 15 residues. The ends were cut back, 4 bases at V and 5 bases at J, with 21 bases in the middle. CDR3 nucleotide sequence: TGCAGTGCTACTACTCGGTTCCAGGGCATCCACGAGCAGTACTTC. Amino acids: CSATTRFQGIHEQYF.

This clonotype was seen ten or more times. The chain has TRBV21-1 and TRBJ1-6. TRBV21-1 is noted as a pseudogene. This CDR3 has 12 amino acids. CDR3 DNA: TGTGCCAGCAGCGAGCGTGGATCACCCCTCCACTTT. Translating it yields CASSERGSPLHF.

By share of the sample, this clonotype is medium-sized. V usage is TRBV20-1 and J usage is TRBJ2-5; possible D gene TRBD2, 5 bases. Germline V gives CDR1 DFQATT, CDR2 SNEGSKA (reference sequence). Trimming cost V 3 bases and J 5 bases, with 10 bases left between them. The CDR3 contains 12 residues. The CDR3 DNA follows: TGCAGTGCTAGTGCTCAGCGGGAGACCCAGTACTTC. Its translation is CSASAQRETQYF.

This clonotype was seen many times. V is TRBV20-1 and J is TRBJ2-3; 11 bases map to TRBD2. The germline CDR1 and CDR2 sequences are DFQATT and SNEGSKA (reference sequence). Germline trimming cut 3 bases from V and 1 base from J; bases unmatched to any gene: 0. The CDR3 extends over 14 amino acids. The CDR3 spells CSARTSGGTDTQYF. Here the CDR3 DNA reads TGCAGTGCTAGGACTAGCGGGGGCACAGATACGCAGTATTTT.

The J gene is TRBJ2-2, the V gene TRBV7-6, with D possibly TRBD2 on 5 matching bases. The CDR3 is 12 residues long. The germline CDR1 and CDR2 sequences are SGHVS and FNYEAQ. Trimming pared 5 bases from V and 9 bases from J, leaving 10 bases between. CDR3 protein: CASSPPGRELFF. CDR3 sequence (DNA): TGTGCCAGCAGCCCCCCCGGGAGGGAGCTGTTTTTT.

This clonotype appeared many times. The rearrangement uses TRBV5-1 and TRBJ1-1; TRBD1 might be the D (5 bases). The CDR3 length is 14 residues. CDR1 and CDR2 (germline): SGHRS, YFSETQ. V was trimmed by 0 bases and J by 4 bases, leaving 10 bases between them. DNA of the CDR3: TGCGCCAGCAGCTTGGGTTGGGGCGGCACTGAAGCTTTCTTT. Residues: CASSLGWGGTEAFF.

This clonotype was seen ten or more times. J is TRBJ2-5 and V is TRBV15, with D perhaps matching TRBD1 or TRBD2 (7 bases each). Germline CDR1 reads LNHNV; CDR2 reads YYDKDF (reference sequence). Trimming shortened V by 0 bases and J by 5 bases, and 19 bases separated the two germline ends. This CDR3 comprises 17 residues. CDR3 bases: TGTGCCACCAGCAGAGATTTCCCGACAGGGAGGGGGGAGACCCAGTACTTC. Translation: CATSRDFPTGRGETQYF.

The table lists this clonotype with many counts. The V gene is TRBV5-1, the J gene TRBJ2-5; TRBD2 aligns across 8 bases. The J segment lost 1 base and the V segment lost 2 bases, leaving 1 base of the junction unmatched. Germline CDR1 and CDR2: SGHRS and YFSETQ. The CDR3 is made up of 14 amino acids. In DNA, the CDR3 is TGCGCCAGCAGCTTAGCGGGGGCCCAAGAGACCCAGTACTTC. Translation gives CASSLAGAQETQYF.

This chain joins TRBV20-1 and TRBJ1-2, with 8 positions matching TRBD1. Trimming cost V 4 bases and J 2 bases; bases outside gene matches: 9. This CDR3 comprises 15 residues. Germline V gene sequence: CDR1 DFQATT, CDR2 SNEGSKA (reference sequence). The CDR3 sequence: CSAKPGQVLNYGYTF. The CDR3, as DNA: TGCAGTGCTAAACCGGGACAGGTACTCAACTATGGCTACACCTTC.

This clonotype was observed many times. This rearrangement joins TRBV12-3 or TRBV12-4 to TRBJ2-7; 7 positions agree with TRBD1. The J segment lost 1 base and the V segment lost 5 bases, leaving 8 bases of the junction unmatched. The CDR3 contains 15 residues. CDR3 region: CASSPRTGSSYEQYF. CDR3 in DNA: TGTGCCAGCAGTCCACGGACAGGATCTTCCTACGAGCAGTACTTC.

This chain connects TRBV10-3 to TRBJ1-5, with D possibly TRBD1 on 5 matching bases. The CDR3 loop spans 15 amino acids. The V gene's germline CDR1 is ENHRY and CDR2 SYGVKD. V lost 2 bases and J lost 1, with 9 bases in between. The chain's CDR3 is CAISEAKGSNQPQHF. The DNA for the CDR3 is TGTGCCATCAGTGAGGCTAAGGGGAGCAATCAGCCCCAGCATTTT.

The sample holds many counts of this clonotype. The chain uses TRBV11-2 and TRBJ2-7; D gene uncertain. V lost 1 base, J lost 2 bases, and 9 bases lay in between. Germline values: CDR1 SGHAT, CDR2 FQNNGV. The CDR3 has 14 amino acids. The CDR3, as DNA: TGTGCCAGCAGCTTAGGACTCAATCCCTACGAGCAGTACTTC. Amino acids: CASSLGLNPYEQYF.

The table lists this clonotype with many counts. The genes are TRBV5-1 and TRBJ2-1; 7 bases agree with TRBD2. Germline loops: CDR1 SGHRS, CDR2 YFSETQ. The CDR3 is made up of 16 amino acids. V gave up 0 bases and J gave up 4 bases; unmatched junction bases: 7. For the CDR3, the DNA is TGCGCCAGCAGCTTGGCCTTAAGAGCGGGGTACAATGAGCAGTTCTTC. It yields the protein CASSLALRAGYNEQFF.

This clonotype showed up many times. The rearrangement links TRBV5-1 to TRBJ2-7, with 8 bases lining up with TRBD1. V lost 0 bases and J lost 7; bases outside the gene matches: 9. Germline CDR1 and CDR2: SGHRS and YFSETQ. The CDR3 is 15 residues long. The CDR3 nucleotides are TGCGCCAGCAGCTTGGCGCAGGGGGCTCAAGGAGAGCAGTACTTC. Amino acid sequence: CASSLAQGAQGEQYF. Filled out from reference TRBV5-1 and TRBJ2-7, the complete variable domain reads KAGVTQTPRYLIKTRGQQVTLSCSPISGHRSVSWYQQTPGQGLQFLFEYFSETQRNKGNFPGRFSGRQFSNSRSEMNVSTLELGDSALYLCASSLAQGAQGEQYFGPGTRLTVT.

The chain has TRBV20-1 and TRBJ2-6, with 7 bases fitting TRBD1. In germline, CDR1 is DFQATT, CDR2 SNEGSKA (reference sequence). Trimming cost V 3 bases and J 1 base; bases outside gene matches: 6. The CDR3 runs to 16 residues. CDR3 DNA sequence: TGCAGTGCTAGGGGCAGGGGGAAATCTGGGGCCAACGTCCTGACTTTC. Its translation: CSARGRGKSGANVLTF.

In this sample, this clonotype turned up many times. The chain carries TRBV20-1 and TRBJ1-5; D is undetermined. The CDR3 is 14 residues long. From germline, CDR1 is DFQATT and CDR2 SNEGSKA (reference sequence). V shed 3 bases and J shed 3 bases, with 12 bases lying between them. The CDR3 coding sequence is TGCAGTGCTAGCAGGACGGATTCCAATCAGCCCCAGCATTTT. Translation gives CSASRTDSNQPQHF.